Each of the 26 T cell receptor beta chains below was sequenced from the same sample in a study of T cells in Graves' hyperthyroidism and ophthalmopathy. RNA transcripts were the template for amplifying TCR beta CDR3 regions. The primer set for the first-round RT-PCR of the TCR CDR3 was HTBI. TCRdb ran MiXCR on the multiplex PCR reads and lists one entry per CDR3 protein. This sample has about 700,000 distinct CDR3 sequences; about 15% occur once, and the top ten carry 10% to 13%. The sequenced sample consisted of blood. The receptors derive from a young woman with Graves' hyperthyroidism.

This clonotype was picked up many times. The junction and the germline gene differ at one end; a read error may be behind it. This rearrangement joins TRBV28 to TRBJ2-7; D is possibly TRBD2 (6 bases). This CDR3 spans 11 amino acids. The V gene's germline CDR1 is MDHEN and CDR2 SYDVKM. CDR3 in DNA: TGCGCGGTTCTAGCGACCAACGAGCAGTACTTC. Translation gives CAVLATNEQYF.

The chain joins TRBV29-1 to TRBJ2-7; 8 positions match TRBD1. Germline CDR1 is SQVTM and CDR2 is ANQGSEA. The CDR3 contains 13 residues. V was clipped by 4 bases and J by 3 bases; unmatched bases: 5. The CDR3 loop is CSVAGGVNYEQYF. In nucleotides, the CDR3 is TGCAGCGTTGCAGGGGGCGTCAACTACGAGCAGTACTTC.

The table lists this clonotype with many counts. The V call is TRBV20-1, the J call TRBJ1-6; 9 nucleotides line up with TRBD1. The germline CDR1 and CDR2 sequences are DFQATT and SNEGSKA (reference sequence). V lost 1 base, J lost 6 bases, and 10 bases stayed unmatched. The CDR3 runs to 17 residues. The CDR3 loop is CSARGPRTGELNSPLHF. For the CDR3, the DNA is TGCAGTGCTAGAGGACCTCGGACAGGGGAACTTAATTCACCCCTCCACTTT.

V and J are TRBV3-1 and TRBJ2-7; D tentatively reads TRBD1 or TRBD2 (5 bases each). With 5 bases removed from V and 7 bases from J, the gap between germline ends came to 21 bases. The CDR3 runs 15 residues. The germline CDR1 and CDR2 sequences are LGHDT and YNNKEL (reference sequence). For the CDR3, the DNA is TGTGCCAGCAGCTCCACGGGACGGTATATGATGGAGCAGTACTTC. It specifies CASSSTGRYMMEQYF.

This clonotype was found many times. One end of the junction varies from germline; a read error may be responsible. V and J are TRBV12-3 or TRBV12-4 and TRBJ2-7; 8 bases are a match to TRBD2. The CDR3 covers 14 residues. The CDR3 region is CASSVAGPSYEQYF. DNA for the CDR3: TGTGCCAGCAGTGTAGCGGGACCCTCCTACGAGCAGTACTTC.

This clonotype has a count of ten or more. This sequence joins TRBV11-2 and TRBJ1-3; the D gene is possibly TRBD1 (5 bases). Trimming took off 3 bases at V and 2 bases at J, with 11 bases between the two ends. Germline-derived CDR1 and CDR2 are SGHAT and FQNNGV. This CDR3 is 15 amino acids long. The CDR3 here is CASSLMTVAGNTIYF. The CDR3 DNA reads TGTGCCAGCAGCTTGATGACAGTCGCTGGAAACACCATATATTTT.

This clonotype was detected many times. The rearrangement joins TRBV28 to TRBJ1-1; D is ambiguous. Germline lookup yields CDR1 MDHEN and CDR2 SYDVKM. The V gene lost 8 bases and the J gene lost 8 bases, with 21 bases spanning the gap. The CDR3 extends over 14 amino acids. CDR3 sequence (DNA): TGTGCCAGCGGCTCGGGCAGTTTGGTCGGGGAAGCTTTCTTT. Its translation is CASGSGSLVGEAFF.

This clonotype was seen at least ten times. V usage is TRBV6-1 and J usage is TRBJ2-5; TRBD2 matches at 11 bases. Germline CDR1 and CDR2: MNHNS and SASEGT. The CDR3 runs 15 residues. Trimming cost V 5 bases and J 3 bases; bases outside gene matches: 5. The CDR3 loop is CASSWTTSGEETQYF. The CDR3 DNA sequence: TGTGCCAGCAGTTGGACGACTAGCGGGGAAGAGACCCAGTACTTC.

The chain employs TRBV12-3 or TRBV12-4 and TRBJ2-7; D perhaps matches TRBD2 (7 bases). CDR3 length equals 18 residues. Trimming cost V 3 bases and J 4 bases, with 25 bases left between them. Here the CDR3 DNA reads TGTGCCAGCAGTTTTCGGGGGGCCCTAACCTCTGGATATTACGAGCAGTACTTC. Encoded protein: CASSFRGALTSGYYEQYF.

V gene TRBV27 combines with J gene TRBJ1-4, with 8 bases lining up with TRBD1. V dropped 4 bases and J dropped 9; count of bases not matched to a gene: 7. Germline V gene data show CDR1 as MNHEY and CDR2 as SMNVEV (reference sequence). This CDR3 contains 14 residues. This CDR3 reads CASSSSWTGKKLFF. CDR3 nucleotides: TGTGCCAGCAGTTCTTCTTGGACAGGGAAAAAACTGTTTTTT.

The rearrangement uses TRBV5-1 and TRBJ2-1; the D is unclear. Germline loops: CDR1 SGHRS, CDR2 YFSETQ. This CDR3 region has 16 residues. V was trimmed by 0 bases and J by 0 bases, leaving 10 bases between them. The CDR3 region has the DNA TGCGCCAGCAGCTTGGCCGGAACAAGCTCCTACAATGAGCAGTTCTTC. Its protein is CASSLAGTSSYNEQFF.

The chain employs TRBV20-1 and TRBJ2-7; 9 bases fit TRBD2. V trimming: 0 bases; J trimming: 2 bases; junction bases outside the gene matches: 8. Germline CDR1 DFQATT, CDR2 SNEGSKA (reference sequence). The CDR3 totals 16 residues. CDR3 in amino acids: CSAREVGLAMPYEQYF. The CDR3 bases are TGCAGTGCTAGAGAGGTCGGACTAGCGATGCCCTACGAGCAGTACTTC.

This clonotype was seen ten or more times. The chain employs TRBV7-2 and TRBJ2-3; 8 nucleotides agree with TRBD1. Trimming cost V 1 base and J 2 bases; bases outside gene matches: 5. Germline CDR1 reads SGHTA; CDR2 reads FQGNSA. The CDR3 loop spans 16 amino acids. The CDR3 region is CASSLGGQAHTDTQYF. The CDR3, as DNA: TGTGCCAGCAGCTTAGGGGGACAGGCCCACACAGATACGCAGTATTTT.

In this sample, this clonotype turned up many times. This chain connects TRBV2 to TRBJ2-7; TRBD1 is a possible D gene (5 bases). The CDR3 has 13 amino acids. V dropped 8 bases and J dropped 0 bases, with 11 bases sitting between them. Germline V gene lookup returns CDR1 SNHLY and CDR2 FYNNEI. In DNA, the CDR3 is TGTGCCAGCTCACAGGTTAGCTCCTACGAGCAGTACTTC. Its protein product is CASSQVSSYEQYF.

On this clonotype itself: A much larger clone sits a single nucleotide away, making a read error possible. The conserved phenylalanine or tryptophan is not found at the CDR3 terminus, so this likely reflects a read error. V gene TRBV30 combines with J gene TRBJ1-1; possibly TRBD1 for D (5 bases). Germline V lookup: CDR1 GTSNPN, CDR2 SVGIG (reference sequence). The CDR3 has 12 residues. The germline V and J ends were trimmed by 4 bases and 4 bases, with 10 bases remaining between them. The CDR3 spells CAWNRGTTEAFL. The CDR3 coding sequence is TGTGCCTGGAATCGGGGGACCACTGAAGCTTTCTTG.

There are a few counts of this clonotype. V and J are TRBV2 and TRBJ1-3, with 7 bases identical to TRBD1. There are 16 residues in the CDR3. Germline V gives CDR1 SNHLY, CDR2 FYNNEI. V gave up 6 bases and J gave up 2 bases; unmatched junction bases: 10. The CDR3 nucleotides read TGTGCCAGCAGGGTCCAGGGGGAAGTAGCTGGAAACACCATATATTTT. Translating it yields CASRVQGEVAGNTIYF.

This clonotype showed up just a few times. The chain employs TRBV27 and TRBJ2-3; D gene unclear. V shed 8 bases and J shed 6 bases, with 12 bases lying between them. CDR1 and CDR2 (germline): MNHEY, SMNVEV (reference sequence). The CDR3 is made up of 12 amino acids. The CDR3 loop reads CASSGRVDTQYF. The CDR3 DNA reads TGTGCCAGCTCAGGACGGGTGGATACGCAGTATTTT.

This clonotype has ten or more counts. The V gene is TRBV20-1, the J gene TRBJ2-7, with 7 bases fitting TRBD2. Trimming removed 0 bases from V and 2 bases from J; junction bases left unmatched: 4. This CDR3 has 14 amino acids. Germline V gene sequence: CDR1 DFQATT, CDR2 SNEGSKA (reference sequence). The DNA for the CDR3 is TGCAGTGCTAGAGATTCTGGGACTACCTACGAGCAGTACTTC. Translated, it gives CSARDSGTTYEQYF.

The chain has TRBV7-9 and TRBJ1-1, with TRBD1 matching 12 bases. The germline V gene has CDR1 SEHNR and CDR2 FQNEAQ (reference sequence). The CDR3 runs 13 residues. V trimming: 8 bases; J trimming: 6 bases; junction bases outside the gene matches: 4. The DNA for the CDR3 is TGTGCCAGCGCCGGGACAGGGGGCTCTGAAGCTTTCTTT. Protein: CASAGTGGSEAFF.

This clonotype has ten or more counts. The chain is built from TRBV15 and TRBJ2-7; D ambiguous. This CDR3 comprises 13 residues. CDR1 is LNHNV and CDR2 is YYDKDF in the germline V gene (reference sequence). V was cut by 4 bases and J by 5 bases, with 12 bases left in between. The CDR3 DNA follows: TGTGCCACCAGCACCCGGCGTTGGGACGAGCAGTACTTC. Its protein product is CATSTRRWDEQYF.

This clonotype was recorded at least ten times. This chain uses TRBV6-6 with TRBJ2-1, with TRBD2 identical over 7 bases. The germline CDR1 and CDR2 sequences are MNHNY and SVGAGI (reference sequence). The trim removed 2 bases at V and 6 bases at J, leaving 4 bases unmatched. This CDR3 is 14 amino acids long. CDR3 region: CASSYGLAVNEQFF. The CDR3 DNA follows: TGTGCCAGCAGTTACGGTCTAGCGGTCAATGAGCAGTTCTTC.

At least ten counts were recorded for this clonotype. CDR3 sequence reads: CASSPVSGAANEQFF. The CDR3, as DNA: TGTGCCAGCAGCCCAGTTAGCGGGGCGGCAAATGAGCAGTTCTTC. J is TRBJ2-1 and V is TRBV11-2; 8 nucleotides agree with TRBD2. The germline gives CDR1 SGHAT, CDR2 FQNNGV. The CDR3 extends over 15 amino acids. The J segment lost 7 bases and the V segment lost 5 bases, leaving 10 bases of the junction unmatched.

This clonotype was observed at least ten times. V and J are TRBV4-3 and TRBJ2-7; a possible D gene is TRBD2 (6 bases). With 4 bases removed from V and 7 bases from J, the gap between germline ends came to 11 bases. Germline assignment: CDR1 LGHNA and CDR2 YSLEER. CDR3 length: 12 amino acids. The CDR3 here is CASSPSEGEQYF. The DNA of the CDR3 is TGCGCCAGCAGCCCCTCGGAGGGGGAGCAGTACTTC.

This clonotype was detected once. At one end the junction does not follow the germline gene, possibly because of a read error. The gene calls are TRBV2 and TRBJ2-1; a possible D gene is TRBD2 (6 bases). Germline V gives CDR1 SNHLY, CDR2 FYNNEI. The CDR3 extends over 15 amino acids. This CDR3 reads CASSSTSSSYNEQSF. Written as DNA, the CDR3 is TGTGCCAGCAGCAGTACTAGCAGTTCCTACAATGAGCAGTCCTTC. Based on the CDR3 plus reference TRBV2 and TRBJ2-1, the full variable domain is EPEVTQTPSHQVTQMGQEVILRCVPISNHLYFYWYRQILGQKVEFLVSFYNNEISEKSEIFDDQFSVERPDGSNFTLKIRSTKLEDSAMYFCASSSTSSSYNEQSFGPGTRLTVL.

This clonotype was detected a few times. In DNA form, the CDR3 reads TGTGCCAGCAGCCCTACCGGGACTAGCGGGGGTGGTCGAGATACGCAGTATTTT. The encoded protein is CASSPTGTSGGGRDTQYF. This chain links TRBV6-1 with TRBJ2-3, with 14 nucleotides matching TRBD2. Germline V CDR1 and CDR2: MNHNS, SASEGT. V gave up 6 bases and J gave up 5 bases; unmatched junction bases: 13. CDR3 size: 18 residues.

The V and J genes are TRBV6-4 and TRBJ2-7; TRBD2 might be the D (6 bases). CDR3 size: 13 residues. Trimming pared 9 bases from V and 3 bases from J, leaving 15 bases between. Looked up from germline, CDR1 is MRHNA and CDR2 is SNTAGT. CDR3 in DNA: TGTGCCAGGAAGCCGGGACTTTACTACGAGCAGTACTTC. This sequence encodes CARKPGLYYEQYF.